A selection of T cell receptor beta chains follows, all from one sample in a study of blood T cell dynamics during melanoma immunotherapy. Assay: immunoSEQ multiplex PCR; the TCRdb copy retains only in-frame clones and omits some. Among some 14,000 clones listed, approximately 84% were seen once. Here the sequenced sample was blood, taken from a patient treated with checkpoint blockade. The origin of the receptors is a human donor with melanoma. The CDR3 runs from the conserved cysteine through the conserved F or W. A D gene is named only where the DNA matches it firmly. Clone sizes are given selectively: once, few, many, or a class where the clone is expanded.

V gene: TRBV13; J gene: TRBJ2-3; D gene: TRBD1; clone size: NA; CDR3 DNA: TGTGCCAGCAGCGACTTGGGGACAGGGGGAGTAGATACGCAGTATTTT; CDR3 protein: CASSDLGTGGVDTQYF
V gene: TRBV6-5; J gene: TRBJ2-2; D gene: NA; clone size: NA; CDR3 DNA: TGTGCCAGCAGGACCGGGAACACCGGGGAGCTGTTTTTT; CDR3 protein: CASRTGNTGELFF
V gene: TRBV30; J gene: TRBJ2-1; D gene: NA; clone size: NA; CDR3 DNA: TGTGCCTGGGGTGCCAGCAGCTCCTACAATGAGCAGTTCTTC; CDR3 protein: CAWGASSSYNEQFF
V gene: TRBV6-4; J gene: TRBJ1-5; D gene: TRBD1; clone size: NA; CDR3 DNA: TGTGCCAGCAGAAGCGGGACAGGTGATTATAGCAATCAGCCCCAGCATTTT; CDR3 protein: CASRSGTGDYSNQPQHF
V gene: TRBV6-1; J gene: TRBJ2-7; D gene: NA; clone size: NA; CDR3 DNA: TGTGCCAGCACCTGGGATTCTTTTTCCTACGAGCAGTACTTC; CDR3 protein: CASTWDSFSYEQYF
V gene: TRBV6-1; J gene: TRBJ1-6; D gene: NA; clone size: NA; CDR3 DNA: TGTGCCAGCAGTGAAGCAAGGGGAAAGGGCGGGTCACCCCTCCACTTT; CDR3 protein: CASSEARGKGGSPLHF
V gene: TRBV6-4; J gene: TRBJ1-4; D gene: TRBD1; clone size: once; CDR3 DNA: TGTGCCAGCAGTGAGGGGGACAGGCGTTTTTTT; CDR3 protein: CASSEGDRRFF
V gene: TRBV7-8; J gene: TRBJ1-1; D gene: NA; clone size: NA; CDR3 DNA: TGTGCCAGCAGCCTAACCTCCCCAGCGGGGAACACTGAAGCTTTCTTT; CDR3 protein: CASSLTSPAGNTEAFF
V gene: TRBV6-1; J gene: TRBJ1-2; D gene: TRBD1; clone size: NA; CDR3 DNA: TGTGCCAGCAGTGCGGACAGGAACTATGGCTACACCTTC; CDR3 protein: CASSADRNYGYTF
V gene: TRBV28; J gene: TRBJ2-5; D gene: TRBD1; clone size: NA; CDR3 DNA: TGTGCCAGCAGTGCATCCCGGGACAGTTCACAAGAGACCCAGTACTTC; CDR3 protein: CASSASRDSSQETQYF
V gene: TRBV4-3; J gene: TRBJ1-6; D gene: NA; clone size: NA; CDR3 DNA: TGCGCCAGCAGCCTCCAGGGGAACAATTCACCCCTCCACTTT; CDR3 protein: CASSLQGNNSPLHF
V gene: TRBV6-1; J gene: TRBJ1-2; D gene: NA; clone size: NA; CDR3 DNA: TGTGCCAGCAGTGAAGCTGGGGGGGCTCTAGATGGCTACACCTTC; CDR3 protein: CASSEAGGALDGYTF
V gene: TRBV6-5; J gene: TRBJ2-1; D gene: TRBD2; clone size: NA; CDR3 DNA: TGTGCCCGCAGCTCTAGCGGGGTTGGCCTTAATGAGCAGTTCTTC; CDR3 protein: CARSSSGVGLNEQFF